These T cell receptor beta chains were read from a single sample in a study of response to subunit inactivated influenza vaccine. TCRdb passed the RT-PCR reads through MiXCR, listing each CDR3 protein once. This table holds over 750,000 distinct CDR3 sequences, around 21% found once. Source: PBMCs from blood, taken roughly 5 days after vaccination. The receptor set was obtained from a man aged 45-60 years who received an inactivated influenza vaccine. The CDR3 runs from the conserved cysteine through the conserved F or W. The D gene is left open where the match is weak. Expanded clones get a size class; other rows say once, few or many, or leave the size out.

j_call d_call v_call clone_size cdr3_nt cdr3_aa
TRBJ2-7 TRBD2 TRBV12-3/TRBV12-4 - TGTGCCAGCAGTGGCCTAAAGCGGGGGGTCTCCTACGAGCAGTACTTC CASSGLKRGVSYEQYF
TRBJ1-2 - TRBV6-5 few TGTGCCAGCAGTTACGGACACCCTTTCAGGGTTTACTATGGCTACACCTTC CASSYGHPFRVYYGYTF
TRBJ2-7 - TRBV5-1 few TGCGCCAGCAGCTTAGGCCACGGCGGCTACGAGCAGTACTTC CASSLGHGGYEQYF
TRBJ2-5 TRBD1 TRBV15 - TGTGCCACCTGCGGAGACAGGGCAGAGACCCAGTACTTC CATCGDRAETQYF
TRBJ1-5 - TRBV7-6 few TGTGCCAGCAGCTTTCCGGGGTGGCATTTT CASSFPGWHF
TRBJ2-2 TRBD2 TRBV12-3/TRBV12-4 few TGTGCCAGCAGCTCCGGGGGGACGGACGGGGAGCTGTTTTTT CASSSGGTDGELFF
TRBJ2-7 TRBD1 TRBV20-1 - TGCAGTGCTAGAGATGGTGACAGGGTCTCATACGAGCAGTACTTC CSARDGDRVSYEQYF
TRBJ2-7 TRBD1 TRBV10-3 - TGTGCCATCAGTCCAACAGGGGGTAACGAGCAGTACTTC CAISPTGGNEQYF
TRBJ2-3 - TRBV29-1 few TGCAGCGTTGTAGGTAGGGCCGCAGATACGCAGTATTTT CSVVGRAADTQYF
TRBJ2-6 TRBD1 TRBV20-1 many TGCAGTGCTAGAACACAAGACAGGGGGCTAACCTACTCTGGGGCCAACGTCCTGACTTTC CSARTQDRGLTYSGANVLTF
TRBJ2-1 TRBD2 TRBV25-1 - TGTGCCAGCAGTGATCTAGCGGGAGGGCCGGTCTACAATGAGCAGTTCTTC CASSDLAGGPVYNEQFF
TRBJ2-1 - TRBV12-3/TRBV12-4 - TGTGCCAGCAGTTTGGGGCCTGGGCAGGGTGAGCAGTTCTTC CASSLGPGQGEQFF
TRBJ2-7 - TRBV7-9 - TGTGCCAGCAGCTTAGTCGGACAAAAAGCCTACGAGCAGTACTTC CASSLVGQKAYEQYF
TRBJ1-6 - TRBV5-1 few TGCGCCAGCAGCCCGGGGATGGGGGCGCCAGATTCACCCCTCCACTTT CASSPGMGAPDSPLHF
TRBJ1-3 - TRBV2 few TGTGCCAGCAGTGAGGGTGGGGCAGTGTCTGGAAACACCATATATTTT CASSEGGAVSGNTIYF
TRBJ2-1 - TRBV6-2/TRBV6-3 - TGTGCCAGCAGCACCGGGGCCCGAGAGCAGTTCTTC CASSTGAREQFF
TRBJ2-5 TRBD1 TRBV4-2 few TGTGCCAGCAGCCTAGCAGGGACAGCACTAGGAGAGACCCAGTACTTC CASSLAGTALGETQYF
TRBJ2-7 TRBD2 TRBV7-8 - TGTGCCAGCAGCGCCAGTAGCGGGAGCTCCTACGAGCAGTACTTC CASSASSGSSYEQYF
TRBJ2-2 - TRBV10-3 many TGTGCCATCAGTGTTGGAGGTCGGGTGGGGCTGTTTTTT CAISVGGRVGLFF
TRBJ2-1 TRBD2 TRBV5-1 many TGCGCCAGCAGCTTGGGGGGACTAGCTGGTGAGCAGTTCTTC CASSLGGLAGEQFF
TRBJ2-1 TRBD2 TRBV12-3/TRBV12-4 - TGTGCCAGCAGTTTTGGCGGGGGTAGGAATGAGCAGTTCTTC CASSFGGGRNEQFF
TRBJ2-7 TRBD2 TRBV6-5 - TGTGCCAGCAGTTACTATTACCCTCGCGGGGGGGCCGAAGAGCAGTACTTC CASSYYYPRGGAEEQYF
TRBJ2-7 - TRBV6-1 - TGTGCCAGCAGTAAGAAATTAGGGTCGGCCTACGAGCAGTACTTC CASSKKLGSAYEQYF
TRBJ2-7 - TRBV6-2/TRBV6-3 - TGTGCCAGCCTGAACGAGCAGGGGCAGTACTTC CASLNEQGQYF
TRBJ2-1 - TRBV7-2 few TGTGCCAGCAGCTCGGCGTGGAATGAGCAGTTCTTC CASSSAWNEQFF
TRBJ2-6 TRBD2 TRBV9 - TGTGCCAGCAGCGTAGCTGGGGACTACCCCGGAGGGGCCAACGTCCTGACTTTC CASSVAGDYPGGANVLTF